One and the same sample provided the 9 T cell receptor beta chains below, sequenced in a study of T cell responses to AZD1222 COVID-19 vaccine. Sequencing was performed with immunoSEQ multiplex PCR; in TCRdb, only in-frame clones are kept and a portion is missing. The sample has approximately 50,000 clones, roughly 90% seen once. The sample consisted of peripheral blood, taken 28 days after the second AZD1222 dose. These receptors were taken from an adult who received the AZD1222 COVID-19 vaccine.

In this sample, this clone turned up once. This sequence joins TRBV18 and TRBJ2-7, with D unresolved. CDR3 length: 14 residues. Germline V gives CDR1 KGHSH, CDR2 LQKENI. V shed 6 bases and J shed 5 bases, with 17 bases lying between them. CDR3 sequence: CASSFYRSGDEQYF. The CDR3 region has the DNA TGTGCCAGCTCCTTCTATAGATCCGGCGACGAGCAGTACTTC.

The chain combines TRBV6-1 with TRBJ1-5, with TRBD1 as a possible D gene (5 bases). Looked up from germline, CDR1 is MNHNS and CDR2 is SASEGT. The CDR3 is 15 amino acids. Trimming removed 3 bases at V and 3 bases at J, with 12 bases between. CDR3: CASSDVAGTNQPQHF. The CDR3 region has the DNA TGTGCCAGCAGTGACGTCGCAGGGACCAATCAGCCCCAGCATTTT.

The genes are TRBV6-5 and TRBJ1-3, with D possibly TRBD1 on 6 matching bases. This CDR3 region has 15 residues. V lost 7 bases and J lost 8, with 21 bases in between. Germline V gene sequence: CDR1 MNHEY, CDR2 SVGAGI. CDR3 in DNA: TGTGCCAGCACTCCACTTAACCGGGGGCCCGACACCATATATTTT. It is translated as CASTPLNRGPDTIYF.

The chain recombines TRBV7-8 with TRBJ1-6; no clear D gene. Germline lookup yields CDR1 SGHVS and CDR2 FQNEAQ. V gave up 4 bases and J gave up 9 bases, with 16 bases separating them. CDR3 length equals 15 residues. The CDR3 DNA sequence: TGTGCCAGCAGCTCCCCCCTGGGTTACGGTTCACCCCTCCACTTT. This encodes CASSSPLGYGSPLHF.

This rearrangement joins TRBV7-2 to TRBJ2-1, with 8 positions matching TRBD2. The V segment lost 5 bases and the J segment 7 bases; nucleotides outside the gene matches: 16. CDR3 length: 17 residues. Germline lookup yields CDR1 SGHTA and CDR2 FQGNSA. The CDR3 DNA reads TGTGCCAGCAGCCCTCACAGTTCCGGGACTAGGGGGAATGAGCAGTTCTTC. Translated, it gives CASSPHSSGTRGNEQFF. Based on the CDR3 plus reference TRBV7-2 and TRBJ2-1, the full variable domain is GAGVSQSPSNKVTEKGKDVELRCDPISGHTALYWYRQSLGQGLEFLIYFQGNSAPDKSGLPSDRFSAERTGGSVSTLTIQRTQQEDSAVYLCASSPHSSGTRGNEQFFGPGTRLTVL.

In this sample, this clone turned up once. The chain uses TRBV6-5 and TRBJ1-3; no clear D. From germline, CDR1 is MNHEY and CDR2 SVGAGI. This CDR3 contains 15 residues. Trimming removed 5 bases from V and 4 bases from J, with 15 bases in between. The CDR3 DNA sequence: TGTGCCAGCAGTCGGGTCCGGGCGTCGGGAAACACCATATATTTT. Protein: CASSRVRASGNTIYF.

The chain combines TRBV6-4 with TRBJ1-5; D unresolved. CDR1 and CDR2 from the germline V gene are MRHNA and SNTAGT. This CDR3 comprises 12 residues. V shed 2 bases and J shed 7 bases, with 6 bases lying between them. The CDR3 protein is CASSDRAQPQHF. CDR3 nucleotide sequence: TGTGCCAGCAGTGACAGGGCCCAGCCCCAGCATTTT.

The rearrangement joins TRBV10-3 to TRBJ1-6; TRBD1 is a possible D gene (5 bases). CDR3 length: 15 amino acids. V was trimmed by 0 bases and J by 7 bases, leaving 10 bases between them. Germline lookup yields CDR1 ENHRY and CDR2 SYGVKD. Here the CDR3 reads CAISESNRINSPLHF. The CDR3, as DNA: TGTGCCATCAGTGAGTCGAACAGGATCAATTCACCCCTCCACTTT.

The chain is built from TRBV5-6 and TRBJ1-3, with 7 bases lining up with TRBD1. Germline assignment: CDR1 SGHDT and CDR2 YYEEEE. Trimming took 4 bases from V and 2 from J; bases not matched to a gene: 6. This CDR3 is built from 15 residues. The CDR3 DNA reads TGTGCCAGCAGCACCCCTGACAGGGCTGGAAACACCATATATTTT. It translates to CASSTPDRAGNTIYF.